This T cell receptor beta chain was recovered during a study of cytomegalovirus exposure and HLA in healthy donors (dated by TCRdb to 2015 to 2018). About the investigation overall: According to an earlier analysis of a few hundred of the donors, 200 million or so T cells yielded 90 million to 140 million unique TCR beta sequences and less than 300 Gb of sequence data. An early release that covered approximately 600 HLA-typed donors contained approximately 300 gigabases of sequencing data and 70 million to 100 million unique TCR sequences. Among the roughly 390 genotyped donors, roughly 80% belonged to the genetic ancestry cluster associated with self-reported Caucasian donors. The study aimed to test whether cataloging public T cell receptors could reveal signatures of past pathogen exposure. The study used immunosequencing to profile the T cell repertoires of about 670 subjects and linked those repertoires to cytomegalovirus serostatus. A separate validation cohort of roughly 130 different subjects was used in addition to the approximately 610-subject first cohort. To predict cytomegalovirus infection status, the study brought together high-throughput TCR immunosequencing, statistical association of individual TCRs with disease status, and machine learning. To study patterns of TCR occurrence, a later analysis re-analyzed previously published TCR beta repertoires from several hundred donors and added high-resolution HLA genotyping. In the later analysis, no new phenotypic data were used to find candidate immune exposures; instead, reliance was placed on TCR beta sequences and their occurrence across donors. To decide whether each TCR beta V gene segment behaved as functional or pseudogenic, an earlier analysis of some 600 of the donors relied on high-throughput TCR beta sequencing. Donor age, sex, ethnicity and CMV serostatus were compiled alongside the repertoire data. Genome-wide SNP genotypes for about 60% of the 666 donors were used in a later genetic analysis, which treated that subset as a discovery cohort. All discovery cohort repertoires had been generated using a single sequencing platform. Both class I and class II loci were covered by HLA typing, at four-digit resolution. Typing coverage differed by locus: A, B, C, DRB1 and DQB1 were typed in roughly 620-630 donors, DQA1 in roughly 510, DPA1 in around 610, and DPB1 in around 490. Roughly 5 DR-DQ haplotypes were treated as single units for association and clustering because of strong linkage in the cohort. Across around 400 genotyped donors of the cohort, an average of roughly 230,000 unique TCR beta nucleotide sequences per donor were sequenced, and around 19% of those sequences were non-productive. Overall results and qualifications from the work: In the study, 164 TCR beta chains were listed as associated with cytomegalovirus. CMV serostatus was the only immune exposure information available for the cohort. The authors suggested that the approach could potentially be generalized to other disease states and immunological phenotypes. According to a later analysis, most CMV-associated TCR beta chains appeared to be HLA-restricted, and the HLA associations seemed to be driven largely by CMV exposure. A later genetic analysis reported fewer N-insertions in productive TCRs among donors in an Asian-associated ancestry cluster than the roughly 690-donor mean. When HLA alleles, especially DR and DQ, strongly co-occurred, TCR associations were difficult to assign to individual alleles. Over 15 rarely observed V segments, including chromosome 9 orphons, were excluded from the earlier analysis of several hundred of the donors because counts were too low. The sequencing pipeline was judged likely to have produced a cluster of highly shared sequence variants as a technical artifact. In this cohort, only TCR beta chains were sequenced, and detectable features were limited by the absence of alpha or paired-chain data. Presence/absence analyses assumed roughly uniform sequencing depth across donors, an assumption that may not hold. Most TCR sequences were observed very rarely across donors, whereas some public TCRs were present in many individuals. A few of the identified cytomegalovirus-associated TCR beta chains were confirmed in vitro to be specific for cytomegalovirus antigens. Linkage disequilibrium might explain the correlated functional status among segregating V segments, but an unknown experimental factor could not be ruled out. In both the original and validation cohorts, the classifier was reported to diagnose cytomegalovirus status with high specificity and sensitivity. Some IMGT-functional V segments, including TRBV6-2 and TRBV6-3, could not be told apart with the 87-base-pair reads, so those segments were excluded. A further reported finding was that TCR beta sequences accurately predicted the HLA-A and HLA-B alleles for most subjects in the first cohort. An association between a missense DCLRE1C variant and V-gene and J-gene trimming of TCR beta chains was found in a later genetic analysis and replicated in an independent cohort. In a later analysis, several top co-occurrence clusters were reported to appear linked to parvovirus B19, influenza, CMV and Epstein-Barr virus. Broadly in line with IMGT annotations, most TCR beta V segments showed up in productive rearrangements about 90% or about 30% of the time in an earlier analysis of 450 to 600 of the donors. In a later analysis, the rate of TCR association differed among HLA loci, with DRB1 alleles having the most associated TCRs and HLA-C alleles having the fewest. A later analysis found that HLA-associated TCR beta chains were more clonally expanded and had lower generation probabilities than equally common non-associated chains. In a later analysis, over 15,000 TCR beta sequences were associated with specific HLA alleles at a false discovery rate of 0.05. Because HLA typing was unavailable for some donors at each locus, only the typed subset was used in association tests.

The receptor library was made with the immunoSEQ multiplex PCR assay. For the multiplex PCR, a mixture combining 60 forward primers for TCR Vbeta segments and 13 reverse primers for TCR Jbeta segments was used. The CDR3 region of rearranged TCR beta genes was amplified from genomic DNA with a multiplex PCR assay. The amplified TCR beta libraries were sequenced on the Illumina HiSeq System as 87-base-pair reads. On the authors' methods: Across the 670 or so repertoires, a later analysis counted roughly 84 million unique TCR beta chains, 9 million to 14 million of which were shared by at least two donors. To remove PCR and sequencing errors, raw reads were error-corrected and collapsed into unique sequences using a nearest-neighbor algorithm that merged closely related sequences. CDR3 sequences were aligned to IMGT reference sequences to assign V, D and J gene segments. For a sequence to be retained, at least a six-nucleotide match to both a V gene segment and a J gene segment was required. Rearrangements were called productive when the CDR3 lacked stop codons and stayed in frame with V and J; all others were non-productive. CDR3 was defined according to IMGT convention as the region running from the second conserved V-encoded cysteine to the conserved J-encoded phenylalanine. In an earlier analysis of around 600 of the donors, sequences lacking an unambiguous match to a single V gene segment were excluded. An earlier analysis of under 750 of the donors called V segments functional above 56.7% productive rearrangements and segregating when the between-donor standard deviation exceeded 5%. A statistical classification framework was built to diagnose cytomegalovirus status from the catalog of TCR beta chain sequences. In a later analysis, TCR nucleotide sequences were compared against IMGT/GENE-DB human TR gene sequences so that V and J genes could be assigned. In a later analysis, CDR3 sequences and most-parsimonious VDJ recombination scenarios were assigned using the TCRdist pipeline. In a later analysis, every TCR beta chain was defined by the combination of its CDR3 amino acid sequence and its V-gene family, and reads without a unique V-gene family were dropped. A later analysis removed 550 to 700 highly shared, low-generation-probability nucleotide sequences to deal with suspected cross-contamination and a sequencing artifact. In a later analysis, a clonal expansion index for each public chain was calculated from normalized within-repertoire ranks of inferred template counts. A later analysis computed generation probabilities with a VDJ recombination model fitted to out-of-frame rearrangements, and checked the results against IGoR. Hypergeometric tests were used in a later analysis to score TCR-TCR, TCR-HLA and TCR-CMV co-occurrence, with a repertoire-size bias correction applied to the TCR pairs. A later analysis estimated false discovery rates by permuting HLA or CMV assignments 20 times. In a later analysis, co-occurring TCRs were grouped with DBSCAN, and TCRdist sequence similarity was added when clustering was performed within HLA-allele-positive subsets. Co-occurrence clustering excluded repertoires with fewer than 30,000 or more than 120,000 public chains, plus five with anomalous nucleotide sharing. In its TCRdb copy, this immuneACCESS table keeps in-frame sequences only and misses some clones. Where compared with another copy, unresolved V genes explain less than half of these, and the others have no known cause. The DNA gave D and trimming, while V, J and clone size come from that table. Across this sample there are roughly 67,000 clones, with about three quarters seen only once. The ten biggest clones cover about 8.8% of the sample.

The CDR3 numbers 13 residues from cysteine through phenylalanine. CDR3 DNA is the only sequence kept; it has 39 bases, read in frame from the first base. A distance of 6 bases separates the germline ends of V and J, which lose 3 bases and 1 base respectively. The germline V gene sets CDR1 to SGHVS and CDR2 to FQNEAQ. The cohort consisted of 650 to 850 healthy bone marrow donors. Cohort members were all nominally healthy when sampled, although unrecorded immune exposures were likely present. The donor was CMV seronegative and was included in the group of under 450 seronegative cohort members. A peripheral blood sample was provided by each donor, and peripheral blood mononuclear cells were used for TCR beta sequencing. Genomic DNA extraction from the blood cell samples was performed with the Qiagen DNeasy Blood Extraction Kit. This clone appeared a few times. It has no known antigen specificity. Base qualities are not recorded, but no much larger clone differs from it by a single base.

This clonotype was obtained from a man between 35 and 55 years old in good health and CMV-seronegative. Sequencing was carried out using PBMCs. The chain is assembled from TRBV7-8 and TRBJ1-1, with the D gene not confidently named. The DNA is as follows: TGTGCCAGCAGCTTTGACAAGAACACTGAAGCTTTCTTT. It specifies CASSFDKNTEAFF.